This T cell receptor beta chain was profiled in a study of T cell changes during pregnancy in multiple sclerosis. The CDR3 is made up of 13 amino acids. V lost 8 bases and J 4 bases, leaving 12 bases between the germline ends. Per the germline V gene, CDR1 is MNHEY and CDR2 is SMNVEV (reference sequence). The data were produced by immunoSEQ multiplex PCR, yet TCRdb's version contains in-frame clones alone and is incomplete. The repertoire has under 110,000 clones, 85% to 95% of them found once; the top ten carry roughly 1.7%. This sample comprised peripheral blood, obtained after pregnancy. This TCR was recovered from a female donor with multiple sclerosis, enrolled in a pregnancy study. The V and J genes are TRBV27 and TRBJ1-5; the D gene is possibly TRBD1 (6 bases). CDR3 loop: CASGDRQNQPQHF. In DNA, the CDR3 is TGTGCCAGCGGCGACAGGCAAAATCAGCCCCAGCATTTT.